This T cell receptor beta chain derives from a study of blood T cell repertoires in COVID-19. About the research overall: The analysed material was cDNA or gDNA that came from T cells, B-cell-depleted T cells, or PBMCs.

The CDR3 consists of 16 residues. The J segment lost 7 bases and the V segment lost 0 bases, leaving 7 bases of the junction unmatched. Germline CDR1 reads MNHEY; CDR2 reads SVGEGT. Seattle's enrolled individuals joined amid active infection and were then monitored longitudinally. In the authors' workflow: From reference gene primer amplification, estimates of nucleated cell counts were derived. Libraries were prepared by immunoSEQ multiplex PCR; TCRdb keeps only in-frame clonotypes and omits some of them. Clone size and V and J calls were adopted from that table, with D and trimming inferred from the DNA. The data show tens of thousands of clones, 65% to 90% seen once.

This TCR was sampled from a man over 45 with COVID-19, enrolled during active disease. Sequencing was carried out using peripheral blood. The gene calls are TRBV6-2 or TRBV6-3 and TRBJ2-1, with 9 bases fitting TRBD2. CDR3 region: CASSYSREGPGNEQFF. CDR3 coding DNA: TGTGCCAGCAGTTACTCGCGGGAGGGCCCGGGTAATGAGCAGTTCTTC.